Listed below are T cell receptor beta chains from one sample, sequenced in a study of control samples from healthy donors and cancer patients. Only in-frame clones appear in the TCRdb table, and some are missing; sequencing was by immunoSEQ multiplex PCR. The data show about 120,000 clones, around nine tenths seen once. Sequenced sample: blood. These TCRs come from a man aged 30 to 39 in good health. The CDR3 runs from the conserved cysteine through the conserved F or W. D genes are given only for firm matches. Rows give clone size only sometimes, using once, few, many, or a class for an expanded clone.

d_call: -; j_call: TRBJ1-2; v_call: TRBV6-5; clone_size: -; cdr3_aa: CASTYTGKGGYTF; cdr3_nt: TGTGCCAGCACTTATACAGGGAAGGGTGGCTACACCTTC
d_call: TRBD1; j_call: TRBJ2-2; v_call: TRBV9; clone_size: once; cdr3_aa: CASSRKGGIGNTGELFF; cdr3_nt: TGTGCCAGCAGTCGTAAAGGGGGCATTGGGAACACCGGGGAGCTGTTTTTT
d_call: -; j_call: TRBJ1-1; v_call: TRBV5-1; clone_size: -; cdr3_aa: CASVWGPENTEAFF; cdr3_nt: TGCGCCAGTGTTTGGGGACCTGAGAACACTGAAGCTTTCTTT
d_call: -; j_call: TRBJ1-6; v_call: TRBV7-8; clone_size: -; cdr3_aa: CATRTASSYNSPLHF; cdr3_nt: TGTGCCACCAGGACGGCCAGCTCCTATAATTCACCCCTCCACTTT
d_call: -; j_call: TRBJ1-5; v_call: TRBV12-5; clone_size: -; cdr3_aa: CASDFGTEHQPQHF; cdr3_nt: TGTGCTAGTGACTTCGGGACCGAGCATCAGCCCCAGCATTTT
d_call: TRBD1; j_call: TRBJ1-2; v_call: TRBV9; clone_size: once; cdr3_aa: CPTGGENYGYTF; cdr3_nt: TGCCCGACAGGGGGCGAGAACTATGGCTACACCTTC
d_call: -; j_call: TRBJ1-1; v_call: TRBV10-3; clone_size: -; cdr3_aa: CAISGQEDTEAFF; cdr3_nt: TGTGCCATCAGTGGACAGGAAGACACTGAAGCTTTCTTT
d_call: TRBD1; j_call: TRBJ1-2; v_call: TRBV7-9; clone_size: -; cdr3_aa: CASSLRTGGANYGYTF; cdr3_nt: TGTGCCAGCAGCTTACGGACAGGTGGAGCTAACTATGGCTACACCTTC
d_call: -; j_call: TRBJ1-5; v_call: TRBV7-2; clone_size: -; cdr3_aa: CASSLEWGQPQHF; cdr3_nt: TGTGCCAGCAGCTTAGAATGGGGTCAGCCCCAGCATTTT
d_call: -; j_call: TRBJ1-1; v_call: TRBV2; clone_size: -; cdr3_aa: CATRQLNTEAFF; cdr3_nt: TGTGCCACCAGACAGTTGAACACTGAAGCTTTCTTT
d_call: TRBD1; j_call: TRBJ1-1; v_call: TRBV7-9; clone_size: -; cdr3_aa: CASSLTGDGGTEAFF; cdr3_nt: TGTGCCAGCAGCCTTACAGGGGACGGGGGAACTGAAGCTTTCTTT
d_call: TRBD1; j_call: TRBJ1-5; v_call: TRBV19; clone_size: -; cdr3_aa: CASNRGGSNQPQHF; cdr3_nt: TGTGCCAGTAACAGGGGTGGGAGCAATCAGCCCCAGCATTTT
d_call: -; j_call: TRBJ1-1; v_call: TRBV7-7; clone_size: -; cdr3_aa: CASSLTANTEAFF; cdr3_nt: TGTGCCAGCAGCTTAACGGCGAACACTGAAGCTTTCTTT
d_call: -; j_call: TRBJ1-3; v_call: TRBV30; clone_size: -; cdr3_aa: CAWSLGPIRGHTIYF; cdr3_nt: TGTGCCTGGAGTCTAGGGCCCATAAGAGGCCACACCATATATTTT
d_call: TRBD2; j_call: TRBJ2-5; v_call: TRBV14; clone_size: -; cdr3_aa: CASSPALAGGETQYF; cdr3_nt: TGTGCCAGCAGCCCAGCACTAGCGGGAGGAGAGACCCAGTACTTC
d_call: -; j_call: TRBJ1-1; v_call: TRBV10-2; clone_size: -; cdr3_aa: CASSGNTGDTEAFF; cdr3_nt: TGCGCCAGCAGTGGTAATACGGGGGACACTGAAGCTTTCTTT
d_call: TRBD1; j_call: TRBJ1-1; v_call: TRBV14; clone_size: -; cdr3_aa: CASSHAGGSDSNTEAFF; cdr3_nt: TGTGCCAGCAGCCACGCAGGGGGATCTGATAGCAACACTGAAGCTTTCTTT
d_call: TRBD2; j_call: TRBJ2-1; v_call: TRBV7-2; clone_size: -; cdr3_aa: CASSLVSGGLANEQFF; cdr3_nt: TGTGCCAGCAGCTTGGTCAGCGGGGGCCTTGCCAATGAGCAGTTCTTC
d_call: TRBD2; j_call: TRBJ2-5; v_call: TRBV9; clone_size: -; cdr3_aa: CASSTGLATSTQYF; cdr3_nt: TGTGCCAGCAGCACGGGACTAGCAACGAGTACCCAGTACTTC
d_call: TRBD1; j_call: TRBJ1-3; v_call: TRBV19; clone_size: -; cdr3_aa: CASSRGQGPGNTIYF; cdr3_nt: TGTGCCAGTAGTCGCGGACAGGGGCCTGGAAACACCATATATTTT
d_call: -; j_call: TRBJ2-5; v_call: TRBV24-1; clone_size: -; cdr3_aa: CATSGTSTFGETQYF; cdr3_nt: TGTGCCACCAGTGGGACCTCAACGTTCGGGGAGACCCAGTACTTC
d_call: -; j_call: TRBJ1-1; v_call: TRBV10-3; clone_size: -; cdr3_aa: CAISESGTGGETEAFF; cdr3_nt: TGTGCCATCAGTGAGTCAGGGACGGGGGGAGAGACTGAAGCTTTCTTT
d_call: -; j_call: TRBJ1-1; v_call: TRBV27; clone_size: -; cdr3_aa: CASSWGMNTEAFF; cdr3_nt: TGTGCCAGCAGTTGGGGCATGAACACTGAAGCTTTCTTT
d_call: -; j_call: TRBJ1-2; v_call: TRBV9; clone_size: -; cdr3_aa: CASSVGGAGSDGYTF; cdr3_nt: TGTGCCAGCAGCGTAGGGGGGGCTGGGTCGGATGGCTACACCTTC
d_call: -; j_call: TRBJ2-5; v_call: TRBV5-6; clone_size: -; cdr3_aa: CASSLARETQYF; cdr3_nt: TGTGCCAGCAGCTTGGCTCGGGAGACCCAGTACTTC
d_call: -; j_call: TRBJ1-5; v_call: TRBV11-3; clone_size: -; cdr3_aa: CASSLGVDQPQHF; cdr3_nt: TGTGCCAGCAGCTTGGGGGTAGATCAGCCCCAGCATTTT
d_call: TRBD1; j_call: TRBJ1-6; v_call: TRBV5-1; clone_size: -; cdr3_aa: CASSPQGTYNSPLHF; cdr3_nt: TGCGCCAGCAGCCCACAGGGGACCTATAATTCACCCCTCCACTTT
d_call: TRBD1; j_call: TRBJ1-6; v_call: TRBV6-5; clone_size: few; cdr3_aa: CASRQGGNSPLHF; cdr3_nt: TGTGCCAGCAGACAGGGGGGTAATTCACCCCTCCACTTT
d_call: TRBD1; j_call: TRBJ1-6; v_call: TRBV2; clone_size: -; cdr3_aa: CASSESGGSSPLHF; cdr3_nt: TGTGCCAGCAGTGAATCAGGGGGCAGTTCACCCCTCCACTTT
d_call: -; j_call: TRBJ2-5; v_call: TRBV11-3; clone_size: -; cdr3_aa: CASQSALTQYF; cdr3_nt: TGTGCCAGCCAGAGTGCTCTAACCCAGTACTTC
d_call: -; j_call: TRBJ1-1; v_call: TRBV13; clone_size: -; cdr3_aa: CASSQLVGPEAFF; cdr3_nt: TGTGCCAGCAGCCAACTGGTGGGCCCTGAAGCTTTCTTT
d_call: -; j_call: TRBJ2-7; v_call: TRBV7-9; clone_size: -; cdr3_aa: CASSPPSGRGPYEQYF; cdr3_nt: TGTGCCAGCAGCCCGCCGAGCGGGCGGGGACCCTACGAGCAGTACTTC
d_call: TRBD1; j_call: TRBJ1-1; v_call: TRBV7-9; clone_size: -; cdr3_aa: CASSFDRDTEAFF; cdr3_nt: TGTGCCAGCAGCTTCGACAGGGACACTGAAGCTTTCTTT
d_call: -; j_call: TRBJ1-4; v_call: TRBV2; clone_size: -; cdr3_aa: CASVVGGREKLFF; cdr3_nt: TGTGCCAGCGTCGTGGGGGGACGCGAAAAACTGTTTTTT
d_call: TRBD1; j_call: TRBJ2-2; v_call: TRBV27; clone_size: -; cdr3_aa: CASSFQGAANTGELFF; cdr3_nt: TGTGCCAGCAGTTTCCAGGGGGCGGCGAACACCGGGGAGCTGTTTTTT
d_call: TRBD2; j_call: TRBJ2-3; v_call: TRBV6-5; clone_size: -; cdr3_aa: CASYRDYTDTQYF; cdr3_nt: TGTGCCAGCTACCGGGACTACACAGATACGCAGTATTTT
d_call: -; j_call: TRBJ1-5; v_call: TRBV27; clone_size: -; cdr3_aa: CASSLTGSNQPQHF; cdr3_nt: TGTGCCAGCAGTTTAACAGGGAGCAATCAGCCCCAGCATTTT
d_call: -; j_call: TRBJ2-7; v_call: TRBV5-6; clone_size: -; cdr3_aa: CASSLVGKGNSYEQYF; cdr3_nt: TGTGCCAGCAGCTTGGTCGGTAAGGGAAATTCCTACGAGCAGTACTTC
d_call: TRBD1; j_call: TRBJ2-2; v_call: TRBV10-3; clone_size: -; cdr3_aa: CAISVGRGHPGELFF; cdr3_nt: TGTGCCATCAGTGTAGGAAGGGGGCATCCCGGGGAGCTGTTTTTT
d_call: -; j_call: TRBJ1-1; v_call: TRBV24-1; clone_size: -; cdr3_aa: CATSGPTDTEAFF; cdr3_nt: TGTGCCACCAGTGGACCAACTGACACTGAAGCTTTCTTT
d_call: -; j_call: TRBJ1-1; v_call: TRBV19; clone_size: -; cdr3_aa: CASSMGRENTEAFF; cdr3_nt: TGTGCCAGTAGTATGGGGCGGGAGAACACTGAAGCTTTCTTT
d_call: -; j_call: TRBJ1-2; v_call: TRBV9; clone_size: -; cdr3_aa: CASSVDGINYGYTF; cdr3_nt: TGTGCCAGCAGCGTAGACGGCATCAACTATGGCTACACCTTC